A selection of T cell receptor beta chains follows, all from one sample in a study of cytomegalovirus exposure and HLA in healthy donors. The assay was immunoSEQ multiplex PCR, and TCRdb's table has in-frame clones only and misses some. This sample has 150,000 to 200,000 clones; over 70% occur once, and the top ten carry approximately 1.3%. The sequenced sample consisted of PBMCs. The receptors were sampled from a man aged 50 or older in good health and CMV-seropositive. Each CDR3 is given with its conserved first and last residue. The D gene is left open where the match is weak. Clone size is shown for a subset of rows, as once, few, many or a class of expanded clone.

TRBV18	TRBD2	.	TRBJ2-3	TGTGCCAGCTCACCACTGCCAGCGGGGGGCGAAGATACGCAGTATTTT	CASSPLPAGGEDTQYF
TRBV4-2	.	once	TRBJ2-1	TGTGCCAGCAGCCGCGACAATGAGCAGTTCTTC	CASSRDNEQFF
TRBV10-1	.	.	TRBJ2-5	TGCGCCAGCAGTGAGTCCGGAGGAATTACCCAAGAGACCCAGTACTTC	CASSESGGITQETQYF
TRBV9	.	few	TRBJ1-2	TGTGCCAGCAGTCGGGATCCTAACTATGGCTACACCTTC	CASSRDPNYGYTF
TRBV7-3	TRBD1	.	TRBJ2-1	TGTGCCAGCAGCCCCGGACAGGGAATGAGAATGTTCTTC	CASSPGQGMRMFF
TRBV7-2	TRBD1	.	TRBJ2-2	TGTGCCAGCAGCTCATTTCCCGGGACAGCCACCGGGGAGCTGTTTTTT	CASSSFPGTATGELFF
TRBV4-2	TRBD2	.	TRBJ2-7	TGTGCCAGCAGCCAAGGGTTAGCGGGAGGGGTGGGTGAGCAGTACTTC	CASSQGLAGGVGEQYF
TRBV28	.	.	TRBJ2-7	TGTGCCAGCAGTTCCGTGGACACCCTTTACGAGCAGTACTTC	CASSSVDTLYEQYF
TRBV6-5	.	.	TRBJ2-3	TGTGCCAGCAGCCGAGTTGGCGGGGTCACAGATACGCAGTATTTT	CASSRVGGVTDTQYF
TRBV5-1	.	.	TRBJ2-7	TGCGCCAGCAGCTCAAACCCGGGACACGGCTCCTACGAGCAGTACTTC	CASSSNPGHGSYEQYF
TRBV27	TRBD1	once	TRBJ1-2	TGTGCCAGCAGGGACAGGGGGCAGTATGGCTACACCTTC	CASRDRGQYGYTF
TRBV10-3	.	few	TRBJ2-7	TGTGCCATCAGTGCGGGCGGGCAGGAGCAGTACTTC	CAISAGGQEQYF
TRBV9	.	.	TRBJ2-1	TGTGCCAGCAGCGTAGTGGGGCAGGTCTCCTACAATGAGCAGTTCTTC	CASSVVGQVSYNEQFF
TRBV27	.	.	TRBJ2-5	TGTGCCAGCGGTTGGCGGGACGATCAAGAGACCCAGTACTTC	CASGWRDDQETQYF
TRBV6-5	TRBD1	.	TRBJ2-1	TGTGCCAGCAGTTACGACAGGGGCAATGAGCAGTTCTTC	CASSYDRGNEQFF
TRBV18	TRBD2	few	TRBJ2-4	TGTGCCAGCTCACCACCGGGTACGGGAGGAGCCAAAAACATTCAGTACTTC	CASSPPGTGGAKNIQYF
TRBV29-1	.	.	TRBJ1-2	TGCAGCGTAGGGACACAAGTGAAATATGGCTACACCTTC	CSVGTQVKYGYTF
TRBV27	TRBD2	.	TRBJ2-1	TGTGCCAGCAGTTTCGCTAGCGGGAGTAGTTCCTACAATGAGCAGTTCTTC	CASSFASGSSSYNEQFF
TRBV5-1	TRBD2	.	TRBJ2-3	TGCGCCAGCAGCTTGGGACTAGCGGGCACAGATACGCAGTATTTT	CASSLGLAGTDTQYF
TRBV5-4	.	.	TRBJ2-4	TGTGCCAGCAGCCCCCAACAGGGACCCAAAAACATTCAGTACTTC	CASSPQQGPKNIQYF
TRBV29-1	TRBD2	.	TRBJ2-5	TGCAGCGTTGAAGGGGCGGGAGGGGAGACCCAGTACTTC	CSVEGAGGETQYF
TRBV4-2	TRBD2	.	TRBJ2-3	TGTGCCAGCAGCCAACTGACTAGCGGGAGGGCCACAGATACGCAGTATTTT	CASSQLTSGRATDTQYF
TRBV4-1	TRBD1	.	TRBJ1-4	TGCGCCAGCAGCCTTTACCACGGGACAGGGGGCGAAAAACTGTTTTTT	CASSLYHGTGGEKLFF
TRBV5-6	.	.	TRBJ1-6	TGTGCCAGCAGCTTGGGTAGCTCCTATAATTCACCCCTCCACTTT	CASSLGSSYNSPLHF
TRBV6-6	.	.	TRBJ2-7	TGTGCCAGCAGTAAGGAGTGGGGAGACTACGAGCAGTACTTC	CASSKEWGDYEQYF
TRBV6-4	TRBD2	.	TRBJ2-1	TGTGCCAGCAGTGGGACTAGCGGGAGCTCTTTGAATGAGCAGTTCTTC	CASSGTSGSSLNEQFF